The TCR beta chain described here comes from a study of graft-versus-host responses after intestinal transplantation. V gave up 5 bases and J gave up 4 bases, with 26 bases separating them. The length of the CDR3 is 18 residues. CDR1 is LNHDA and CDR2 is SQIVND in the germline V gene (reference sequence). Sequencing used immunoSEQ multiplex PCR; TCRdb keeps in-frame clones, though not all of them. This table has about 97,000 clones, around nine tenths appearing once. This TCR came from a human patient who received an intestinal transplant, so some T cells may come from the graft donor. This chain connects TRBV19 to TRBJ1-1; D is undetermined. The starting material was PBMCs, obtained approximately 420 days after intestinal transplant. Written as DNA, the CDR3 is TGTGCCAGTAGTTTTATGGCCCCCACGGAGGAAGGAGTCACTGAAGCTTTCTTT. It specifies CASSFMAPTEEGVTEAFF. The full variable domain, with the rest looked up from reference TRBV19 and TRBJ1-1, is DGGITQSPKYLFRKEGQNVTLSCEQNLNHDAMYWYRQDPGQGLRLIYYSQIVNDFQKGDIAEGYSVSREKKESFPLTVTSAQKNPTAFYLCASSFMAPTEEGVTEAFFGQGTRLTVV.